The clone carrying this T cell receptor beta chain was counted at least ten times. Beta-chain TCR CDR3 regions were amplified from RNA transcripts. RT-PCR with HTBI primers came first, then second-round multiplex PCR. Each CDR3 protein is one row after TCRdb ran MiXCR on the multiplex PCR reads. The repertoire consists of over a million distinct CDR3 sequences, with about 40% occurring once and the leading ten covering approximately 10%. The germline gives CDR1 SEHNR, CDR2 FQNEAQ (reference sequence). V gave up 5 bases and J gave up 1 base, with 18 bases separating them. The CDR3 sequence is 16 residues long. This entry belongs to a study of Graves' ophthalmopathy and Graves' hyperthyroidism. Across the study: Calling hyperthyroidism stable required that no ophthalmopathy show up within 18 months of follow-up.

The receptor comes from an adult man with Graves' hyperthyroidism. Sequenced sample: peripheral blood or thyroid tissue (not recorded which). This chain connects TRBV7-9 to TRBJ2-7, with D possibly matching TRBD2 (6 bases). CDR3 residues: CASSHWRGLRSYEQYF. In nucleotides, the CDR3 is TGTGCCAGCAGCCATTGGAGGGGTTTAAGGTCCTACGAGCAGTACTTC.